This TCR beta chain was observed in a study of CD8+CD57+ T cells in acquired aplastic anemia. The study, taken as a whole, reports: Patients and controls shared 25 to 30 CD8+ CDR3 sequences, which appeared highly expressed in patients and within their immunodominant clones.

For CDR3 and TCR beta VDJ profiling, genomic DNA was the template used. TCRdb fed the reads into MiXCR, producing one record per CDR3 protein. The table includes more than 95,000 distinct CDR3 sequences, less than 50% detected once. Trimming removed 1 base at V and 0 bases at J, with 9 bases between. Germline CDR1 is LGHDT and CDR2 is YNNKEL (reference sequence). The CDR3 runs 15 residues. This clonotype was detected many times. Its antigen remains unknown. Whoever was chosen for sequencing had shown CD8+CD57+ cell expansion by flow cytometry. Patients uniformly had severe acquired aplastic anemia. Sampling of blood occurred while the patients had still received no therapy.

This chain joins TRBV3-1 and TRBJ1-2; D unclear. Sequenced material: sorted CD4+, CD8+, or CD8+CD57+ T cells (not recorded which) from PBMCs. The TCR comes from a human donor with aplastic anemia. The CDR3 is CASSQVTAANYGYTF. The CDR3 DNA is TGTGCCAGCAGCCAAGTAACGGCGGCTAACTATGGCTACACCTTC.